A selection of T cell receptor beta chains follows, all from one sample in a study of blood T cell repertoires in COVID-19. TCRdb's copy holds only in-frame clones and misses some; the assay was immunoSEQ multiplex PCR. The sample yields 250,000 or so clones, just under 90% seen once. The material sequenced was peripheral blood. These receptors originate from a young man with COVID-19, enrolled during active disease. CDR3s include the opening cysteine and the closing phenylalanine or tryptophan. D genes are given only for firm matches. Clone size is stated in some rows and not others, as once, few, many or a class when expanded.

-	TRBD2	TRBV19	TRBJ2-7	CASSATSGSYEQYF	TGTGCCAGTAGTGCGACTAGCGGCAGCTACGAGCAGTACTTC
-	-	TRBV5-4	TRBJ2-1	CASSLDSVFYNEQFF	TGTGCCAGCAGCTTGGATAGCGTATTCTACAATGAGCAGTTCTTC
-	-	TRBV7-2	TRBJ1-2	CASSLQTDGRGYTF	TGTGCCAGCAGCCTCCAGACAGACGGTCGGGGCTACACCTTC
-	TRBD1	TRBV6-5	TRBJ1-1	CASSRQGGSEAFF	TGTGCCAGCAGTAGACAGGGAGGCTCTGAAGCTTTCTTT
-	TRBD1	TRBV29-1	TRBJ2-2	CSANRDSLLGELFF	TGCAGCGCGAACCGGGACAGCTTACTCGGGGAGCTGTTTTTT
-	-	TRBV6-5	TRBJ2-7	CASSESDSAYEQYF	TGTGCCAGCAGCGAGAGCGACAGCGCCTACGAGCAGTACTTC
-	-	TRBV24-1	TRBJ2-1	CATSDGMGTFDNEQFF	TGTGCCACCAGTGATGGTATGGGGACTTTCGACAATGAGCAGTTCTTC
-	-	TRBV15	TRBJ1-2	CATSPGPGGKGGYTF	TGTGCCACCAGCCCAGGACCTGGAGGTAAGGGTGGCTACACCTTC
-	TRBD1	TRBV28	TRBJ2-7	CASSRRTGDYEQYF	TGTGCCAGCAGTCGCCGGACAGGGGACTACGAGCAGTACTTC
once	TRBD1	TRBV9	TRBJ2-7	CASSVASGQTYEQYF	TGTGCCAGCAGCGTAGCTTCGGGACAGACCTACGAGCAGTACTTC
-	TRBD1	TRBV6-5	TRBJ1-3	CASSYRTGRSGNTIYF	TGTGCCAGCAGTTACAGGACAGGGAGGTCTGGAAACACCATATATTTT
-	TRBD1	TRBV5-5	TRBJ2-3	CASSSSGTGASADTQYF	TGTGCCAGCAGCTCCTCCGGGACAGGGGCTTCCGCAGATACGCAGTATTTT
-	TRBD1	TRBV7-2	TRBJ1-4	CASSLAGTGWEKLFF	TGTGCCAGCAGCTTAGCTGGGACAGGGTGGGAAAAACTGTTTTTT
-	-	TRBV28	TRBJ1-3	CASSPPDGSSGNTIYF	TGTGCCAGCAGTCCCCCCGACGGGAGCTCTGGAAACACCATATATTTT
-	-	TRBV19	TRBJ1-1	CASSTEDSSAFF	TGTGCCAGTAGTACCGAAGACAGTTCGGCTTTCTTT
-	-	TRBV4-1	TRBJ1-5	CASSQERGPQHF	TGCGCCAGCAGCCAAGAACGGGGGCCCCAGCATTTT
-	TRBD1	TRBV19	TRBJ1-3	CASSIGQGVSGNTIYF	TGTGCCAGTAGTATCGGACAGGGGGTGTCCGGAAACACCATATATTTT
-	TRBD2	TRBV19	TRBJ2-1	CASSKRTSGSHNEQFF	TGTGCCAGTAGTAAGAGGACTAGCGGGAGCCACAATGAGCAGTTCTTC
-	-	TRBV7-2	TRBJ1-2	CASRLGEGLYGYTF	TGTGCCAGCAGACTGGGAGAGGGATTGTATGGCTACACCTTC
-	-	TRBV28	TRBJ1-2	CASSLWVGLGYGYTF	TGTGCCAGCAGTTTATGGGTGGGGCTTGGGTATGGCTACACCTTC
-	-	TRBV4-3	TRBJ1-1	CASSQVAGVNTEAFF	TGCGCCAGCAGCCAAGTAGCCGGGGTAAACACTGAAGCTTTCTTT
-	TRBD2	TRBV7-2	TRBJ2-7	CASSPGLAGGAGEQYF	TGTGCCAGCAGCCCGGGACTAGCGGGAGGTGCTGGGGAGCAGTACTTC
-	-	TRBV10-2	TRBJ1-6	CASSEDRYNSPLHF	TGCGCCAGCAGTGAAGACAGATATAATTCACCCCTCCACTTT
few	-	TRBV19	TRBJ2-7	CATRPTSYFSYEQYF	TGTGCCACCAGGCCTACTAGCTATTTCTCCTACGAGCAGTACTTC
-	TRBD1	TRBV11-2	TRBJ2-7	CASSLGRTGPHYEQYF	TGTGCCAGCAGCTTAGGGCGGACAGGCCCTCACTACGAGCAGTACTTC
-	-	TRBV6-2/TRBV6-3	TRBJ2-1	CASSINQGSAEQFF	TGTGCCAGCAGTATAAACCAGGGGTCGGCTGAGCAGTTCTTC
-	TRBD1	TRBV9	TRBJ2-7	CASSVRPTGGGNEQYF	TGTGCCAGCAGCGTACGACCGACAGGGGGGGGGAACGAGCAGTACTTC
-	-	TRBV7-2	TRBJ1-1	CASARGGEGTEAFF	TGTGCCAGCGCAAGGGGAGGGGAGGGCACTGAAGCTTTCTTT
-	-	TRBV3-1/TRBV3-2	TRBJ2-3	CASSQTYPLPTDTQYF	TGTGCCAGCAGCCAAACTTACCCCCTACCCACAGATACGCAGTATTTT
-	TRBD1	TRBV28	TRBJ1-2	CASRGQGVGYTF	TGTGCCAGCAGGGGACAGGGGGTTGGCTACACCTTC
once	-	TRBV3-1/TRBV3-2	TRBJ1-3	CASSLQYRQNSGNTIYF	TGTGCCAGCAGCCTCCAGTATAGACAGAACTCTGGAAACACCATATATTTT
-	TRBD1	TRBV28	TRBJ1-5	CASSRRTGSNQPQHF	TGTGCCAGCAGTCGGCGGACAGGCAGCAATCAGCCCCAGCATTTT
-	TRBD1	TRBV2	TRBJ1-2	CASSRTGGYGYTF	TGTGCCAGCAGTCGGACAGGGGGCTATGGCTACACCTTC
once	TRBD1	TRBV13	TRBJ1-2	CASRRQGGSYGYTF	TGTGCCAGCAGGAGACAGGGTGGGAGCTATGGCTACACCTTC
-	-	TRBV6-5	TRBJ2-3	CASSTPLAGSTQYF	TGTGCCAGCAGTACCCCCCTGGCAGGGTCAACGCAGTATTTT
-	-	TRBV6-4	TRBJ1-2	CASSDSSGDHYGYTF	TGTGCCAGCAGTGACTCTTCAGGGGATCACTATGGCTACACCTTC
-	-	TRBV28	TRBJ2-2	CASSFTGQNTGELFF	TGTGCCAGCAGTTTTACAGGGCAAAACACCGGGGAGCTGTTTTTT
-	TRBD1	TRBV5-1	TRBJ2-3	CASSLRQGRTDTQYF	TGCGCCAGCAGCTTGCGACAGGGTCGCACAGATACGCAGTATTTT
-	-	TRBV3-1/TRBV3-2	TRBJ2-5	CASSQEREYF	TGTGCCAGCAGCCAAGAACGGGAGTACTTC
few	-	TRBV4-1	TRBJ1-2	CASSQGDSLYGYTF	TGCGCCAGCAGCCAAGGCGACAGCCTCTATGGCTACACCTTC
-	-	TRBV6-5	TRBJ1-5	CASSYSIGQPQHF	TGTGCCAGCAGTTACTCCATCGGGCAGCCCCAGCATTTT
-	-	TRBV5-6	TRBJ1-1	CASSLGPLVNTKAFF	TGTGCCAGCAGCTTGGGGCCATTGGTGAACACTAAAGCTTTCTTT
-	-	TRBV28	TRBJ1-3	CASRSTGNTIYF	TGTGCCAGCAGGTCAACTGGAAACACCATATATTTT
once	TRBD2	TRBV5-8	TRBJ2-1	CASSLGLEGGEQFF	TGTGCCAGCAGCTTAGGACTAGAGGGAGGTGAGCAGTTCTTC
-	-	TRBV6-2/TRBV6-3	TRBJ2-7	CASSYSTYQLATNSYEQYF	TGTGCCAGCAGTTACTCGACGTACCAGCTAGCCACCAACTCCTACGAGCAGTACTTC
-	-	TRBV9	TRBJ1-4	CASSLTGATNEKLFF	TGTGCCAGCAGCCTAACCGGTGCAACTAATGAAAAACTGTTTTTT
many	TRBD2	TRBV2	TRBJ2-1	CASSDLSGGNNEQFF	TGTGCCAGCAGTGATTTATCGGGGGGAAACAATGAGCAGTTCTTC
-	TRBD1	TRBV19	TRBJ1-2	CASGDRGGDGYTF	TGTGCCAGTGGGGACAGGGGGGGAGATGGCTACACCTTC
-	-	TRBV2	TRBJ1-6	CASSESRSSYNSPLHF	TGTGCCAGCAGTGAAAGTCGGAGCTCCTATAATTCACCCCTCCACTTT
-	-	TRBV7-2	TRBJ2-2	CASSFTGFTGELFF	TGTGCCAGCAGCTTTACAGGTTTCACCGGGGAGCTGTTTTTT
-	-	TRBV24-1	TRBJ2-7	CATSTDFSYEQYF	TGTGCCACCAGTACAGATTTCTCCTACGAGCAGTACTTC
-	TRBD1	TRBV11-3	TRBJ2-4	CASSLQGAGAKNIQYF	TGTGCCAGCAGCTTACAGGGGGCAGGGGCCAAAAACATTCAGTACTTC
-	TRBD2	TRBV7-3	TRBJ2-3	CASSLGLAGGVDTQYF	TGTGCCAGCAGCTTGGGACTAGCGGGAGGAGTAGATACGCAGTATTTT
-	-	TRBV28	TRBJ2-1	CASSLRAFEQFF	TGTGCCAGCAGTTTGCGGGCCTTTGAGCAGTTCTTC
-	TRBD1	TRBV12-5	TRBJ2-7	CASGLSPWDSPREQYF	TGTGCTAGTGGTTTGTCGCCCTGGGACAGTCCGAGAGAGCAGTACTTC
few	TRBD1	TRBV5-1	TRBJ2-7	CASSYTHRQGQAHEQYF	TGCGCCAGCAGCTACACCCATAGACAGGGGCAAGCCCACGAGCAGTACTTC